This is a list of T cell receptor beta chains from one sample in a study of CD8 T cells in Susac syndrome. TCRdb passed the immunoSEQ multiplex PCR reads through MiXCR, listing each CDR3 protein once. The data contain some 70,000 distinct CDR3 sequences, approximately 93% of them seen just once; the ten biggest clones take up about 0.6%. Material for sequencing was CD8+ T cells from PBMCs. All receptors come from a human donor with multiple sclerosis. CDR3s include the opening cysteine and the closing phenylalanine or tryptophan. The D gene is left open where the match is weak. Size values are once, few and many counts, or a class for expanded clones, and some rows have none.

>.|.|TRBJ2-3|TRBV6-2/TRBV6-3
CASSYSGTGVDTQYF
TGTGCCAGCAGTTACTCCGGAACAGGTGTAGATACGCAGTATTTT
>.|.|TRBJ2-5|TRBV19
CASSSSFVETQYF
TGTGCCAGTAGTTCTAGCTTCGTTGAGACCCAGTACTTC
>.|TRBD1|TRBJ2-7|TRBV7-9
CASSLDGTGPYEQYF
TGTGCCAGCAGCTTAGATGGGACAGGACCCTACGAGCAGTACTTC
>.|.|TRBJ2-7|TRBV7-9
CASFSDNSWVSYF
TGTGCCAGCTTTTCGGACAACTCATGGGTCTCGTACTTC
>.|.|TRBJ1-5|TRBV2
CASSPTGRDQPQHF
TGTGCCAGCAGCCCTACAGGGCGTGATCAGCCCCAGCATTTT
>once|.|TRBJ1-1|TRBV29-1
CSVERDGVNTEAFF
TGCAGCGTTGAACGAGACGGGGTGAACACTGAAGCTTTCTTT
>.|.|TRBJ2-7|TRBV5-6
CASSLLGFSYEQYF
TGTGCCAGCAGCTTGCTGGGCTTCTCCTACGAGCAGTACTTC
>.|.|TRBJ2-3|TRBV27
CASSLSPWGTDTQYF
TGTGCCAGCAGTTTATCCCCCTGGGGCACAGATACGCAGTATTTT
>.|TRBD1|TRBJ2-1|TRBV20-1
CSARDRQGAYNEQFF
TGCAGTGCTAGAGACCGACAGGGGGCCTACAATGAGCAGTTCTTC
>.|.|TRBJ2-3|TRBV6-5
CASSYRAGPSTDTQYF
TGTGCCAGCAGTTATAGGGCGGGACCAAGCACAGATACGCAGTATTTT
>.|.|TRBJ2-7|TRBV19
CASSIALAYEQYF
TGTGCCAGTAGTATAGCCTTGGCCTACGAGCAGTACTTC
>.|.|TRBJ2-3|TRBV20-1
CSAQAVWRETGSTDTQYF
TGCAGTGCTCAAGCGGTTTGGCGCGAAACTGGGTCCACAGATACGCAGTATTTT
>.|.|TRBJ1-4|TRBV7-9
CASGGTERKLFF
TGTGCCAGCGGAGGGACGGAGCGTAAACTGTTTTTT
>.|.|TRBJ2-7|TRBV11-1
CASSRTGNEQYF
TGTGCCAGCAGCAGGACTGGGAACGAGCAGTACTTC
>.|.|TRBJ1-1|TRBV5-4
CASSLGKTEAFF
TGTGCCAGCAGCTTAGGAAAGACTGAAGCTTTCTTT
>.|.|TRBJ2-7|TRBV20-1
CSARVDSRFTTSYEQYF
TGCAGTGCTAGAGTGGACAGCCGGTTCACGACATCCTACGAGCAGTACTTC
>.|.|TRBJ2-5|TRBV3-1
CASSQGSLAQYF
TGTGCCAGCAGCCAAGGTAGCCTCGCCCAGTACTTC
>.|TRBD1|TRBJ2-7|TRBV6-6
CASTYGQGARYEQYF
TGTGCCAGCACCTACGGACAGGGGGCGCGCTACGAGCAGTACTTC
>few|.|TRBJ2-7|TRBV20-1
CSARGQADYEQYF
TGCAGTGCTAGAGGACAGGCAGACTACGAGCAGTACTTC
>.|.|TRBJ2-2|TRBV3-1
CATRGNTGELFF
TGTGCCACCAGGGGGAACACCGGGGAGCTGTTTTTT
>.|.|TRBJ2-1|TRBV6-4
CASSDSEGHTIDEQFF
TGTGCCAGCAGTGACTCGGAGGGGCATACAATTGATGAGCAGTTCTTC
>few|.|TRBJ2-5|TRBV7-9
CASGSETQYF
TGTGCCAGCGGGTCAGAGACCCAGTACTTC
>.|.|TRBJ1-1|TRBV20-1
CSARDLRLNTEAFF
TGCAGTGCTAGAGATCTGAGGTTGAACACTGAAGCTTTCTTT
>.|.|TRBJ2-1|TRBV6-5
CASSETGAYNEQFF
TGTGCCAGCAGTGAGACGGGGGCTTACAATGAGCAGTTCTTC
>.|.|TRBJ2-1|TRBV5-6
CASSLDQGSTYNEQFF
TGTGCCAGCAGCTTGGACCAAGGCAGCACCTACAATGAGCAGTTCTTC
>.|.|TRBJ2-7|TRBV27
CASSLSRDTRTYEQYF
TGTGCCAGCAGTTTAAGCAGGGATACCAGGACCTACGAGCAGTACTTC
>.|.|TRBJ2-3|TRBV7-9
CASSLLLTDTQYF
TGTGCCAGCAGCTTACTACTAACAGATACGCAGTATTTT
>.|.|TRBJ1-6|TRBV4-1
CASSQIQGGNSPLHF
TGCGCCAGCAGCCAAATCCAGGGAGGCAATTCACCCCTCCACTTT
>.|.|TRBJ2-7|TRBV29-1
CSVEDGLSYEQYF
TGCAGCGTTGAAGACGGTCTGTCCTACGAGCAGTACTTC
>.|.|TRBJ1-2|TRBV9
CASSVDLGGYTF
TGTGCCAGCAGCGTAGATTTGGGTGGCTACACCTTC
>.|TRBD2|TRBJ2-7|TRBV15
CATRAAGLAGSEQYF
TGTGCCACCCGAGCGGCGGGACTAGCGGGAAGCGAGCAGTACTTC
>once|.|TRBJ2-7|TRBV12-3/TRBV12-4
CASSPWGSSYEQYF
TGTGCCAGCAGTCCGTGGGGGTCCTCCTACGAGCAGTACTTC
>.|TRBD1|TRBJ2-2|TRBV6-1
CASSGGQTTGELFF
TGTGCCAGCAGTGGGGGACAGACCACCGGGGAGCTGTTTTTT
>.|.|TRBJ2-2|TRBV7-3
CASMGGTGELFF
TGTGCCAGCATGGGCGGGACCGGGGAGCTGTTTTTT
>.|.|TRBJ2-7|TRBV2
CASSDGSGFEQYF
TGTGCCAGCAGTGACGGGTCCGGGTTCGAGCAGTACTTC
>.|.|TRBJ2-1|TRBV12-3/TRBV12-4
CASSSPLERVSYNEQFF
TGTGCCAGCAGTTCCCCCCTCGAGAGGGTCTCCTACAATGAGCAGTTCTTC
>.|TRBD1|TRBJ2-7|TRBV20-1
CSAAGQAETYEQYF
TGCAGTGCAGCTGGACAGGCCGAAACCTACGAGCAGTACTTC
>.|.|TRBJ1-1|TRBV7-3
CASSLGTPMGAFF
TGTGCCAGCAGCCTAGGGACGCCAATGGGAGCTTTCTTT
>.|TRBD1|TRBJ1-2|TRBV11-2
CASSWDYAGTDSNYGYTF
TGTGCCAGCAGTTGGGACTACGCCGGGACAGATTCTAACTATGGCTACACCTTC
>.|.|TRBJ2-5|TRBV2
CASMAGVETQYF
TGTGCCAGCATGGCAGGTGTAGAGACCCAGTACTTC
>.|TRBD1|TRBJ1-6|TRBV7-9
CASSAPQGDSPLHF
TGTGCCAGCAGCGCCCCCCAGGGGGATTCACCCCTCCACTTT
>.|TRBD1|TRBJ2-1|TRBV20-1
CSAKGTGDHEQFF
TGCAGTGCCAAAGGGACAGGGGATCATGAGCAGTTCTTC
>.|.|TRBJ1-1|TRBV29-1
CSVGTNTEAFF
TGCAGTGTAGGGACCAACACTGAAGCTTTCTTT
>.|.|TRBJ2-5|TRBV7-3
CASSLLWGETQYF
TGTGCCAGCAGCTTACTTTGGGGAGAGACCCAGTACTTC
>.|.|TRBJ1-2|TRBV28
CASSSEVIPRGGYTF
TGTGCCAGCAGTTCAGAGGTAATTCCCCGTGGAGGCTACACCTTC